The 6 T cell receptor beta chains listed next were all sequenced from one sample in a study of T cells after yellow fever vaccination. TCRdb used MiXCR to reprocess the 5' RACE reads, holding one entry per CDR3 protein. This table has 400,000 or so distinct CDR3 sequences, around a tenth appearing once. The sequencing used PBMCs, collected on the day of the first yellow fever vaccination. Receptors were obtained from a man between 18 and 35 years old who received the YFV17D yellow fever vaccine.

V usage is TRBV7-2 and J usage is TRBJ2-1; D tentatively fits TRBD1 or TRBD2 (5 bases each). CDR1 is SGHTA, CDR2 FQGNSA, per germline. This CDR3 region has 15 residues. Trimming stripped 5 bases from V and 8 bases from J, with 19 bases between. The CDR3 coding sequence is TGTGCCAGCAGCGCCGGGGCTTCGTCTATCGATGAGCAGTTCTTC. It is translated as CASSAGASSIDEQFF. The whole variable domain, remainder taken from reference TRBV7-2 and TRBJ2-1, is GAGVSQSPSNKVTEKGKDVELRCDPISGHTALYWYRQSLGQGLEFLIYFQGNSAPDKSGLPSDRFSAERTGGSVSTLTIQRTQQEDSAVYLCASSAGASSIDEQFFGPGTRLTVL.

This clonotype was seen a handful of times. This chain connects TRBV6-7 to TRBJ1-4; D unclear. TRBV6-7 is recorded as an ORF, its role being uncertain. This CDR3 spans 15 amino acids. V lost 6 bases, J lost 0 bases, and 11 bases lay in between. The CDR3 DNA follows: TGTGCCAGCAGAAACGACACAACAACTAATGAAAAACTGTTTTTT. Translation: CASRNDTTTNEKLFF.

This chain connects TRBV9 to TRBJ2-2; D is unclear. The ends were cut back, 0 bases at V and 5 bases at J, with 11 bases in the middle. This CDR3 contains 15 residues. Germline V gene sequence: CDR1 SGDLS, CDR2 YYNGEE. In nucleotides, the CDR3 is TGTGCCAGCAGCGTAGGGGTCGCGTGGACCGGGGAGCTGTTTTTT. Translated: CASSVGVAWTGELFF.

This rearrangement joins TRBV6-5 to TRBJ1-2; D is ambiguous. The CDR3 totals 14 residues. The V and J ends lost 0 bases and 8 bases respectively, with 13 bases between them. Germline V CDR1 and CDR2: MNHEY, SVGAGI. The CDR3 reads CASSYSRATVGYTF. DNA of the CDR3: TGTGCCAGCAGTTACTCACGGGCAACTGTCGGCTACACCTTC.

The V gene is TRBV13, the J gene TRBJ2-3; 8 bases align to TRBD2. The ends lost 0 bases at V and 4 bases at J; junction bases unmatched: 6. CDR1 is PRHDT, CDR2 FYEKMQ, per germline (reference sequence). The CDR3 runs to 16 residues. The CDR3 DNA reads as TGTGCCAGCAGCTTAGGCGGGGGGGCAATGTCAGATACGCAGTATTTT. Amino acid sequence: CASSLGGGAMSDTQYF.

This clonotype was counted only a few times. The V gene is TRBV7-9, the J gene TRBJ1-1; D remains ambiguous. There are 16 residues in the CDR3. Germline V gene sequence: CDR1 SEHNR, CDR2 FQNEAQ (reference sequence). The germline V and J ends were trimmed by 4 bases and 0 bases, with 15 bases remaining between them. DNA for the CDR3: TGTGCCAGCAGCTACAGCCAACAGATGATGAACACTGAAGCTTTCTTT. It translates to CASSYSQQMMNTEAFF.